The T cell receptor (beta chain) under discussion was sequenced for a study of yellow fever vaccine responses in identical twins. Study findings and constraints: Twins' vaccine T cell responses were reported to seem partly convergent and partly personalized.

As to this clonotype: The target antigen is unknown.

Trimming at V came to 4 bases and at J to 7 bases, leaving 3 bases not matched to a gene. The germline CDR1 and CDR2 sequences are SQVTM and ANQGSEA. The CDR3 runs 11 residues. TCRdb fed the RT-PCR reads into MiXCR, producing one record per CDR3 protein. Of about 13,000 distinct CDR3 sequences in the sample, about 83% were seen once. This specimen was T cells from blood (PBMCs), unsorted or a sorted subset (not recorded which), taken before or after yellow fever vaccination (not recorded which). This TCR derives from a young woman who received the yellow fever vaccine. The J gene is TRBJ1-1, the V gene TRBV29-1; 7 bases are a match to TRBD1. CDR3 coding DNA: TGCAGCGTTGGACAGGGCCTTGAAGCTTTCTTT. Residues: CSVGQGLEAFF.